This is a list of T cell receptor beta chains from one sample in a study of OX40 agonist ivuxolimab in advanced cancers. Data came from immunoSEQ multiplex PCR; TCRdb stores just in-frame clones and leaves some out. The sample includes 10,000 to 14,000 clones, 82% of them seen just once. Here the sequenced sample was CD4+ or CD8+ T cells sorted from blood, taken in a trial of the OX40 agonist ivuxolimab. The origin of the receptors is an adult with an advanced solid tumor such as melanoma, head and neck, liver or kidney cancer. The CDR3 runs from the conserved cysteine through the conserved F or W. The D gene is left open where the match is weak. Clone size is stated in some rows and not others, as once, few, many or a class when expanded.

CDR3: CASSLAGGARLNTEAFF
DNA: TGTGCCAGCAGCTTAGCGGGCGGGGCGCGACTGAACACTGAAGCTTTCTTT
size: -
J: TRBJ1-1
V: TRBV7-9
D: -
length: 17

CDR3: CASSLPDENTEAFF
DNA: TGTGCCAGCAGCTTGCCGGATGAGAACACTGAAGCTTTCTTT
size: once
J: TRBJ1-1
V: TRBV5-6
D: -
length: 14

CDR3: CASRPPGGSNEQFF
DNA: TGTGCCAGCAGGCCCCCTGGGGGCAGCAATGAGCAGTTCTTC
size: -
J: TRBJ2-1
V: TRBV28
D: -
length: 14

CDR3: CASSADLIPGTGNEQYF
DNA: TGTGCCAGCAGCGCAGACCTTATTCCGGGGACAGGGAACGAGCAGTACTTC
size: -
J: TRBJ2-7
V: TRBV9
D: TRBD1
length: 17

CDR3: CASSLGGAIYEQYF
DNA: TGCGCCAGCAGCTTGGGCGGGGCTATCTACGAGCAGTACTTC
size: -
J: TRBJ2-7
V: TRBV5-1
D: -
length: 14

CDR3: CASGYGGSGDEQYF
DNA: TGTGCCAGCGGTTATGGGGGATCGGGCGACGAGCAGTACTTC
size: -
J: TRBJ2-7
V: TRBV27
D: -
length: 14

CDR3: CASSLGPLLAGWTNEQFF
DNA: TGTGCCAGCAGTTTGGGACCGCTTCTAGCGGGCTGGACCAATGAGCAGTTCTTC
size: -
J: TRBJ2-1
V: TRBV27
D: TRBD2
length: 18

CDR3: CAWTRDRGPYEQYF
DNA: TGTGCCTGGACTCGGGACAGGGGGCCCTACGAGCAGTACTTC
size: few
J: TRBJ2-7
V: TRBV30
D: TRBD1
length: 14

CDR3: CASSLTNTGELFF
DNA: TGTGCCAGCAGTTTAACGAACACCGGGGAGCTGTTTTTT
size: -
J: TRBJ2-2
V: TRBV27
D: -
length: 13

CDR3: CASPRAPGQGMSEQYF
DNA: TGTGCCAGCCCCAGAGCTCCGGGACAGGGAATGTCCGAGCAGTACTTC
size: few
J: TRBJ2-7
V: TRBV21-1
D: -
length: 16

CDR3: CASSVGVGSAGYGYTF
DNA: TGTGCCAGCAGCGTAGGGGTAGGAAGTGCGGGCTATGGCTACACCTTC
size: -
J: TRBJ1-2
V: TRBV9
D: -
length: 16

CDR3: CASTRKGDRVDEKLFF
DNA: TGTGCCAGCACCCGAAAAGGGGACAGGGTGGACGAAAAACTGTTTTTT
size: -
J: TRBJ1-4
V: TRBV2
D: TRBD1
length: 16

CDR3: CASSWGGTEAFF
DNA: TGTGCCAGCAGCTGGGGAGGGACTGAAGCTTTCTTT
size: -
J: TRBJ1-1
V: TRBV7-8
D: -
length: 12

CDR3: CASSFQRGPYNEQFF
DNA: TGTGCCAGCAGCTTCCAGCGCGGGCCCTACAATGAGCAGTTCTTC
size: -
J: TRBJ2-1
V: TRBV11-2
D: -
length: 15

CDR3: CASSLVGGSTDTQYF
DNA: TGTGCCAGCAGTTTAGTGGGGGGGAGCACAGATACGCAGTATTTT
size: -
J: TRBJ2-3
V: TRBV28
D: TRBD2
length: 15

CDR3: CASSLGALPSKQYF
DNA: TGTGCCAGCAGCTTGGGGGCGCTTCCCAGTAAGCAGTACTTC
size: -
J: TRBJ2-5
V: TRBV5-6
D: -
length: 14

CDR3: CASRTRDGYEQYF
DNA: TGTGCCAGCAGAACCCGGGACGGCTACGAGCAGTACTTC
size: -
J: TRBJ2-7
V: TRBV6-1
D: -
length: 13

CDR3: CASSPGAGTYEQYF
DNA: TGTGCCAGCAGTCCTGGGGCAGGGACCTACGAGCAGTACTTC
size: -
J: TRBJ2-7
V: TRBV6-5
D: -
length: 14

CDR3: CASSFLGTEAFF
DNA: TGTGCCAGCAGCTTTTTGGGCACTGAAGCTTTCTTT
size: large
J: TRBJ1-1
V: TRBV7-6
D: -
length: 12

CDR3: CASSSSGGWEPQHF
DNA: TGTGCCAGCAGCTCCTCCGGAGGGTGGGAGCCCCAGCATTTT
size: -
J: TRBJ1-5
V: TRBV7-9
D: -
length: 14

CDR3: CASSYSQGETQYF
DNA: TGTGCCAGCAGTTACTCCCAGGGAGAGACCCAGTACTTC
size: -
J: TRBJ2-5
V: TRBV6-5
D: -
length: 13

CDR3: CASRSGTSYEQYF
DNA: TGTGCCAGCAGATCCGGGACAAGCTACGAGCAGTACTTC
size: -
J: TRBJ2-7
V: TRBV27
D: -
length: 13

CDR3: CASRYGGQQYF
DNA: TGTGCCAGCAGATACGGGGGCCAACAGTACTTC
size: few
J: TRBJ2-4
V: TRBV27
D: -
length: 11

CDR3: CASSFRQGLLNEQYF
DNA: TGTGCCAGCAGCTTCCGACAGGGCCTTCTCAACGAGCAGTACTTC
size: once
J: TRBJ2-7
V: TRBV7-9
D: TRBD1
length: 15

CDR3: CASSYGRTYEQYF
DNA: TGTGCCAGCAGTTATGGGAGAACCTACGAGCAGTACTTC
size: -
J: TRBJ2-7
V: TRBV6-6
D: -
length: 13

CDR3: CASSALQTPSHEQFF
DNA: TGTGCCAGCAGCGCCCTCCAGACACCTTCCCATGAGCAGTTCTTC
size: -
J: TRBJ2-1
V: TRBV7-6
D: -
length: 15

CDR3: CASSHPTSGRAIMVF
DNA: TGTGCCAGCAGCCACCCGACTAGCGGGAGGGCCATAATGGTCTTC
size: few
J: TRBJ2-1
V: TRBV5-6
D: TRBD2
length: 15

CDR3: CASSVDNRGTNEKLFF
DNA: TGTGCCAGCAGCGTAGACAACAGGGGAACTAATGAAAAACTGTTTTTT
size: -
J: TRBJ1-4
V: TRBV9
D: TRBD1
length: 16

CDR3: CASSDQGSQVEQFF
DNA: TGTGCCAGCAGTGATCAGGGTTCCCAGGTTGAGCAGTTCTTC
size: -
J: TRBJ2-1
V: TRBV25-1
D: -
length: 14

CDR3: CASSLEGEQYF
DNA: TGTGCCAGCAGCTTGGAGGGGGAGCAGTACTTC
size: -
J: TRBJ2-7
V: TRBV5-6
D: -
length: 11

CDR3: CASSRRGAYNEQFF
DNA: TGTGCCAGCAGCCGCCGAGGGGCCTACAATGAGCAGTTCTTC
size: -
J: TRBJ2-1
V: TRBV6-5
D: -
length: 14

CDR3: CASSLRFTEAFF
DNA: TGTGCCAGCAGTTTACGGTTCACTGAAGCTTTCTTT
size: -
J: TRBJ1-1
V: TRBV28
D: -
length: 12

CDR3: CASRRQGNNPGELFF
DNA: TGTGCCAGCAGGAGACAGGGTAATAACCCCGGGGAGCTGTTTTTT
size: -
J: TRBJ2-2
V: TRBV28
D: TRBD1
length: 15

CDR3: CASSVGTAYGYTF
DNA: TGTGCCAGCAGCGTGGGGACAGCCTATGGCTACACCTTC
size: -
J: TRBJ1-2
V: TRBV9
D: TRBD1
length: 13

CDR3: CASRGSMNTEAFF
DNA: TGTGCCAGCAGGGGCAGCATGAACACTGAAGCTTTCTTT
size: few
J: TRBJ1-1
V: TRBV6-1
D: -
length: 13

CDR3: CASSYSLAASYNEQFF
DNA: TGTGCCAGCAGTTATTCCCTAGCGGCTTCCTACAATGAGCAGTTCTTC
size: -
J: TRBJ2-1
V: TRBV6-5
D: TRBD2
length: 16

CDR3: CAISDPTGEDEKLFF
DNA: TGTGCCATCAGTGACCCCACAGGAGAGGATGAAAAACTGTTTTTT
size: once
J: TRBJ1-4
V: TRBV10-3
D: -
length: 15

CDR3: CASSYDSGRDEQYF
DNA: TGTGCCAGCAGTTACGATAGCGGGAGGGACGAGCAGTACTTC
size: -
J: TRBJ2-7
V: TRBV28
D: TRBD2
length: 14

CDR3: CASSPGERETQYF
DNA: TGTGCCAGCAGCCCAGGGGAACGGGAGACCCAGTACTTC
size: once
J: TRBJ2-5
V: TRBV6-4
D: -
length: 13

CDR3: CASSYDQAKTQYF
DNA: TGTGCCAGCAGTTATGACCAAGCGAAGACCCAGTACTTC
size: -
J: TRBJ2-5
V: TRBV6-6
D: -
length: 13

CDR3: CASSERGAGNQPQHF
DNA: TGTGCCAGCAGTGAACGTGGGGCTGGCAATCAGCCCCAGCATTTT
size: -
J: TRBJ1-5
V: TRBV2
D: -
length: 15

CDR3: CASHRGDTQYF
DNA: TGTGCCTCCCATAGGGGAGATACGCAGTATTTT
size: -
J: TRBJ2-3
V: TRBV11-2
D: -
length: 11

CDR3: CASSASGKFQETQYF
DNA: TGTGCCAGCAGCGCGAGCGGGAAATTTCAAGAGACCCAGTACTTC
size: -
J: TRBJ2-5
V: TRBV9
D: TRBD2
length: 15